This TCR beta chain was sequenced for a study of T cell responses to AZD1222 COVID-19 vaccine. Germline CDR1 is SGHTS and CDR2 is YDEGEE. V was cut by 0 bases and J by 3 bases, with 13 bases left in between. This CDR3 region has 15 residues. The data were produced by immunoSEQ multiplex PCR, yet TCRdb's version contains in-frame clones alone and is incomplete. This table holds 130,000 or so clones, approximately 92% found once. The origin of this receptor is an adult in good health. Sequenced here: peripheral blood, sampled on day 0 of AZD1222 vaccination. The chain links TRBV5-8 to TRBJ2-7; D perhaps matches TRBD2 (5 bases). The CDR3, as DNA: TGTGCCAGCAGCTTGGGGGTGGGAGAGGGCTACGAGCAGTACTTC. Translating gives CASSLGVGEGYEQYF.